This T cell receptor beta chain appears in the sequencing data of a study of T-cell memory formation after mild COVID-19. Study as a whole: TCR clusters largely stayed donor specific. The study's findings and limits: Clones contracting across day 15 to 85 had a balanced CD4/CD8 profile; later expanding clones leaned CD4+. Researchers found some responding clones in pre-infection memory, a sign that cross-reactive memory joined.

Regarding this clonotype: Its cognate antigen is unknown.

The CDR3 extends over 15 amino acids. V lost 3 bases, J lost 0 bases, and 11 bases lay in between. Germline lookup yields CDR1 DFQATT and CDR2 SNEGSKA (reference sequence). Libraries for TCRalpha and TCRbeta carried sample barcodes and unique molecular identifiers via 5'RACE. Each CDR3 protein gets one entry after TCRdb re-called the 5' RACE reads with MiXCR. The sample lists 140,000 or so distinct CDR3 sequences, about 5.7% seen once, with more than 2% in the top ten. The sequencing sample was made of PBMCs or a T cell subset sorted from them (not recorded which). The chain uses TRBV20-1 and TRBJ1-4; D gene unclear. The source is an adult woman who had mild COVID-19 (a few samples of this study predate the infection). Cell type and time point are not known. CDR3 DNA sequence: TGCAGTGCTAGGGGTGCGGATGCAACTAATGAAAAACTGTTTTTT. It is translated as CSARGADATNEKLFF.